This T cell receptor (beta chain) emerged from a study of T cells in Graves' hyperthyroidism and ophthalmopathy. Amplification yielded TCR beta CDR3 regions, with RNA transcripts as the source. The TCR CDR3 was amplified in a first-round RT-PCR using the HTBI primer set. TCRdb re-called the multiplex PCR reads through MiXCR, storing one row per CDR3 protein. The top ten hold under 65% of the sample, which has 210,000 or so distinct CDR3 sequences, 17% seen once. With 3 bases clipped from V and 6 bases from J, the junction kept 4 bases outside the gene matches. Germline CDR1 is MGHDK and CDR2 is SYGVNS. The CDR3 length is 16 residues. Ten or more counts support this clonotype. Any patient presenting with uncontrolled infection, other autoimmune disease, pregnancy or lactation was left out.

The receptor's source is a man in his forties or fifties with Graves' hyperthyroidism. This sequence joins TRBV25-1 and TRBJ2-3; the match to TRBD2 covers 15 bases. Material for sequencing was blood. CDR3 protein: CASSEGTSGRFDTQYF. The CDR3 region has the DNA TGTGCCAGCAGTGAGGGGACTAGCGGGAGGTTCGATACGCAGTATTTT. Based on the CDR3 plus reference TRBV25-1 and TRBJ2-3, the full variable domain is EADIYQTPRYLVIGTGKKITLECSQTMGHDKMYWYQQDPGMELHLIHYSYGVNSTEKGDLSSESTVSRIRTEHFPLTLESARPSHTSQYLCASSEGTSGRFDTQYFGPGTRLTVL.